This TCR beta chain was captured in a study of blood T cells in healthy people across ages. Study findings and constraints: Donor CMV status was unknown, possibly confounding expanded clonotype changes.

Through a sample-barcoded 5' primer and a J-beta primer mix, a second PCR was run for about 7 to 12 cycles. One entry per CDR3 protein results from TCRdb running MiXCR on the 5' RACE reads. Of some 1,000,000 distinct CDR3 sequences listed, approximately 25% are singletons. The table lists this clonotype with a few counts. The antigen is unknown. The CDR3 runs 17 residues. With 3 bases clipped from V and 3 bases from J, the junction kept 12 bases outside the gene matches. The sample was also reused in another study, on T cells of mothers and their children. As that report states: Mothers gave over 8 million TCR beta CDR3 reads each, and children roughly 3 million each.

Sequenced: blood. The sequence was collected from a girl between 2 and 10 years old in good health. The rearrangement uses TRBV12-3 or TRBV12-4 and TRBJ1-1; 8 bases match TRBD1. The DNA of the CDR3 is TGTGCCAGCAGTTTTTATACAGGGGGTCCGGGGGACACTGAAGCTTTCTTT. This sequence encodes CASSFYTGGPGDTEAFF.